The sequence of this T cell receptor (beta chain) was determined in a study of cytomegalovirus exposure and HLA in healthy donors (TCRdb year 2017). Background for the entire study: According to an earlier analysis of 550 to 750 of the donors, some 180 million T cells yielded 120 million or so unique TCR beta sequences and 250 to 350 Gb of sequence data. Roughly 300 gigabases of sequencing data and approximately 85 million unique TCR sequences were included in an early release covering around 600 HLA-typed donors. Donor age, sex, ethnicity and CMV serostatus were compiled alongside the repertoire data. Roughly five DR-DQ haplotypes were treated as single units for association and clustering because of strong linkage in the cohort. An earlier analysis of approximately 500 of the donors applied high-throughput TCR beta sequencing to assess whether each TCR beta V gene segment acted as functional or pseudogenic. Across 398 genotyped donors of the cohort, an average of approximately 240,000 unique TCR beta nucleotide sequences per donor were sequenced, and around 20% of those sequences were non-productive. Every discovery cohort repertoire had been produced on one sequencing platform. The study aimed to test whether signatures of past pathogen exposure could be identified by cataloging public T cell receptors. A later genetic analysis took genome-wide SNP genotypes for 398 of the 666 donors and used that subset as a discovery cohort. HLA typing included class I and class II loci at four-digit resolution. In the later analysis, no new phenotypic data were used to find candidate immune exposures; instead, reliance was placed on TCR beta sequences and their occurrence across donors. The number of typed donors differed by locus: roughly 629-640 for A, B, C, DRB1 and DQB1; 522 for DQA1; some 590 for DPA1; and about 450 for DPB1. A later analysis re-analyzed previously published TCR beta repertoires from 660 or so donors and added high-resolution HLA genotyping to study TCR occurrence patterns. Using immunosequencing, the study profiled T cell repertoires from approximately 700 subjects and related those repertoires to cytomegalovirus serostatus. In addition to the first cohort of about 650 subjects, a separate validation cohort of 120 different subjects was used. To predict cytomegalovirus infection status, the study brought together high-throughput TCR immunosequencing, statistical association of individual TCRs with disease status, and machine learning. Of the 350 to 450 genotyped donors, roughly 76% were placed in the genetic ancestry cluster associated with self-reported Caucasian donors.

To prepare the library, the immunoSEQ multiplex PCR assay was applied. The multiplex PCR relied on a mix of 60 forward primers for TCR Vbeta segments and 13 reverse primers for TCR Jbeta segments. The CDR3 region of rearranged TCR beta genes was amplified from genomic DNA by a multiplex PCR assay. The amplified TCR beta libraries were sequenced on the Illumina HiSeq System as 87-base-pair reads. In the original analysis: A later analysis counted approximately 84 million unique TCR beta chains across the 650 to 800 repertoires, and 10 million to 12 million of these chains were shared by at least two donors. Raw reads were error-corrected and collapsed into unique sequences with a nearest-neighbor algorithm that merged closely related sequences to remove PCR and sequencing errors. CDR3 sequences were aligned to IMGT reference sequences to assign V, D and J gene segments. For a sequence to be retained, a match of at least six nucleotides was required to both a V gene segment and a J gene segment. Rearrangements were called productive when the CDR3 lacked stop codons and stayed in frame with V and J; all others were non-productive. CDR3 was defined by IMGT convention, running from the second conserved V-encoded cysteine to the conserved J-encoded phenylalanine. In an earlier analysis of roughly 580 of the donors, sequences lacking an unambiguous match to a single V gene segment were excluded. An earlier analysis of roughly 590 of the donors called V segments functional above 56.7% productive rearrangements and segregating when the between-donor standard deviation exceeded 5%. A statistical classification framework was built for diagnosing cytomegalovirus status from the catalog of TCR beta chain sequences. In a later analysis, V and J genes were assigned by comparing TCR nucleotide sequences against IMGT/GENE-DB human TR gene sequences. The TCRdist pipeline was used in a later analysis to assign CDR3 sequences and most-parsimonious VDJ recombination scenarios. In a later analysis, each TCR beta chain was defined by its CDR3 amino acid sequence together with its V-gene family, and reads without a unique V-gene family were excluded. As a way to deal with suspected cross-contamination and a sequencing artifact, a later analysis dropped 450 to 600 nucleotide sequences that were highly shared and had low generation probability. In a later analysis, a clonal expansion index for each public chain was calculated from normalized within-repertoire ranks of inferred template counts. A later analysis computed generation probabilities with a VDJ recombination model fitted to out-of-frame rearrangements, and checked the results against IGoR. In a later analysis, TCR-TCR, TCR-HLA and TCR-CMV co-occurrence was scored with hypergeometric tests, and a repertoire-size bias correction was applied to TCR pairs. To estimate false discovery rates, a later analysis permuted the HLA or CMV assignments 20 times. In a later analysis, co-occurring TCRs were grouped with DBSCAN, and TCRdist sequence similarity was added when clustering was performed within HLA-allele-positive subsets. Co-occurrence clustering excluded repertoires with fewer than 30,000 or more than 120,000 public chains, plus five with anomalous nucleotide sharing. TCRdb mirrors the immuneACCESS table, restricted to in-frame sequences. Some clones are absent from its copies; in checked studies, under half trace to an unresolved V gene, and the reason for the others is unknown. From that table come the V and J calls and clone size; the DNA was used to work out D and trimming. The sample table shows some 120,000 clones, and roughly three quarters are seen once. The ten top clones hold approximately 3.1% of the sample.

A word on this clone: The antigen this receptor binds is unknown. Per-base qualities were not stored, and no clone one base away is much larger.

Via the germline V gene, CDR1 is KGHSH and CDR2 LQKENI. The CDR3 numbers 13 residues from cysteine through phenylalanine. CDR3 DNA is the only sequence kept; it has 39 bases, read in frame from the first base. The V and J ends are trimmed by 6 bases and 7 bases, leaving 16 bases between them. In total, 666 healthy bone marrow donors made up the cohort. Cohort members were all nominally healthy when sampled, although unrecorded immune exposures were likely present. The donor was CMV seropositive and belonged to the group of 250 to 300 seropositive cohort members. A peripheral blood sample was provided by each donor, and peripheral blood mononuclear cells were used for TCR beta sequencing. The Qiagen DNeasy Blood Extraction Kit was used to extract genomic DNA from the blood cell samples. General study outcomes and caveats: In an earlier analysis of around 500 of the donors, most TCR beta V segments appeared in productive rearrangements about 87% or about 30% of the time, broadly matching IMGT annotations. Across donors, most TCR sequences were observed very rarely, whereas some public TCRs were present in many individuals. Correlated functional status among segregating V segments might be attributable to linkage disequilibrium, but an unknown experimental factor could not be ruled out. Assigning TCR associations to individual alleles was difficult when HLA alleles, especially DR and DQ, strongly co-occurred. HLA typing was unavailable for some donors at each locus, so association tests used only the typed subset. The 87-base-pair reads could not distinguish some IMGT-functional V segments, including TRBV6-2 and TRBV6-3, so those segments were excluded. For the cohort, immune exposure information was limited to CMV serostatus. In both the original and validation cohorts, the classifier was reported to diagnose cytomegalovirus status with high specificity and sensitivity. The cohort was sequenced for TCR beta chains only, and without alpha or paired-chain data the features that could be detected were limited. The authors suggested that the approach could potentially be generalized to other disease states and immunological phenotypes. Compared with the roughly 720-donor mean, donors in an Asian-associated ancestry cluster had fewer N-insertions in productive TCRs, according to a later genetic analysis. According to a later analysis, most CMV-associated TCR beta chains appeared to be HLA-restricted, and the HLA associations seemed to be driven largely by CMV exposure. At a false discovery rate of 0.05, a later analysis linked some 18,000 TCR beta sequences to specific HLA alleles. In a later analysis, HLA-associated TCR beta chains were found to be more clonally expanded and to have lower generation probabilities than equally common non-associated chains. A further reported finding was that TCR beta sequences accurately predicted the HLA-A and HLA-B alleles for most subjects in the first cohort. In a later genetic analysis, a missense DCLRE1C variant was associated with V-gene and J-gene trimming of TCR beta chains, and the association was replicated in an independent cohort. A total of 150 to 200 TCR beta chains were listed by the study as associated with cytomegalovirus. In a later analysis, the rate of TCR association differed among HLA loci, with DRB1 alleles having the most associated TCRs and HLA-C alleles having the fewest. Seventeen rarely observed V segments, including chromosome 9 orphons, were excluded from the earlier analysis of about 600 of the donors because counts were too low. In a later analysis, several top co-occurrence clusters were reported to appear linked to parvovirus B19, influenza, CMV and Epstein-Barr virus. A cluster of highly shared sequence variants was judged likely to represent a technical artifact of the sequencing pipeline. Presence/absence analyses assumed roughly uniform sequencing depth across donors, an assumption that may not hold. A few of the identified cytomegalovirus-associated TCR beta chains were confirmed in vitro to be specific for cytomegalovirus antigens.

The sequenced sample was PBMCs. The chain uses TRBV18 and TRBJ2-7; tentative D gene TRBD2, with 5 bases matching. This TCR derives from a woman aged 18-29 years in good health and CMV-seropositive. The CDR3 protein sequence reads: CASSSTVSGEQYF. The DNA sequence reads TGTGCCAGCTCGTCGACGGTCTCGGGAGAGCAGTACTTC.